The 2 T cell receptor beta chains given below trace back to one sample, sequenced in a study of beta chain features in type 1 diabetes. The investigators reverse transcribed all of the isolated RNA, so they sequenced expressed TCRB transcripts. Here immunoSEQ multiplex PCR was the method, and the copy in TCRdb shows in-frame clones only, minus some. The profile shows fewer than 650,000 clones, roughly 15% of them singletons. Specimen: naive CD4+ T cells from blood. Every receptor here comes from a man aged 18 to 30 in good health.

This sequence joins TRBV15 and TRBJ2-2; D possibly corresponds to TRBD1 (5 bases). Looked up from germline, CDR1 is LNHNV and CDR2 is YYDKDF (reference sequence). CDR3 length: 15 residues. V dropped 0 bases and J dropped 4 bases, with 9 bases sitting between them. DNA of the CDR3: TGTGCCACCAGCAGAGATGGGGCAGCCACCGGGGAGCTGTTTTTT. As protein: CATSRDGAATGELFF.

The J gene is TRBJ2-1, the V gene TRBV4-1, with D perhaps matching TRBD1 or TRBD2 (5 bases each). The germline V and J ends were trimmed by 4 bases and 8 bases, with 30 bases remaining between them. The CDR3 runs 19 residues. Germline assignment: CDR1 MGHRA and CDR2 YSYEKL. The CDR3 DNA is TGCGCCAGCAGCCGACGGGGAACAGGATCAGGCGACGGGACGGATGAGCAGTTCTTC. It encodes CASSRRGTGSGDGTDEQFF.